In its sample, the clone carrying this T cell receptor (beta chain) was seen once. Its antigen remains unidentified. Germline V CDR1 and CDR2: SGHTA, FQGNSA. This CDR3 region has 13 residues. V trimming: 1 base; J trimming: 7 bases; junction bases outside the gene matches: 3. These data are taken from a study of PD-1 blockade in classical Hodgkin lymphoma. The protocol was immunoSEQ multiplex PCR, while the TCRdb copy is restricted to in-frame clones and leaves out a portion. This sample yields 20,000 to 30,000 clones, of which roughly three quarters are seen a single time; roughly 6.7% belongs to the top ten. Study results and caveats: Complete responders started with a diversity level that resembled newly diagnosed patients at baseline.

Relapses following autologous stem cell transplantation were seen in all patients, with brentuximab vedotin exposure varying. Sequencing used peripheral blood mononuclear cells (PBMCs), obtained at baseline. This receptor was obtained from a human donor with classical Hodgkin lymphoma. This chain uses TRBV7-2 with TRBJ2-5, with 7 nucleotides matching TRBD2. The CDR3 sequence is CASSLDPGGTQYF. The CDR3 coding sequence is TGTGCCAGCAGCTTAGATCCGGGGGGGACCCAGTACTTC. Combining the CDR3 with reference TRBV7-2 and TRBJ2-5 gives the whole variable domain GAGVSQSPSNKVTEKGKDVELRCDPISGHTALYWYRQSLGQGLEFLIYFQGNSAPDKSGLPSDRFSAERTGGSVSTLTIQRTQQEDSAVYLCASSLDPGGTQYFGPGTRLLVL.